This T cell receptor (beta chain) was sequenced in a study of blood T cell repertoires in COVID-19. This clone came up once. Per germline, CDR1 MDHEN and CDR2 SYDVKM. This CDR3 has 16 residues. The V end was cut by 5 bases, the J end by 2 bases, with 13 bases between. The table came from immunoSEQ multiplex PCR; TCRdb's copy has only in-frame clones and leaves some out. Altogether fewer than 200,000 clones are present, 74% being singletons, with the ten largest covering approximately 3%. Input material: peripheral blood. V is TRBV28 and J is TRBJ1-6; unclear D gene. The source is a woman of 80 years or more with acute or convalescent COVID-19. The CDR3 DNA follows: TGTGCCAGCAGTCTCCCCCATCAGACCTATAATTCACCCCTCCACTTT. Translation gives CASSLPHQTYNSPLHF.